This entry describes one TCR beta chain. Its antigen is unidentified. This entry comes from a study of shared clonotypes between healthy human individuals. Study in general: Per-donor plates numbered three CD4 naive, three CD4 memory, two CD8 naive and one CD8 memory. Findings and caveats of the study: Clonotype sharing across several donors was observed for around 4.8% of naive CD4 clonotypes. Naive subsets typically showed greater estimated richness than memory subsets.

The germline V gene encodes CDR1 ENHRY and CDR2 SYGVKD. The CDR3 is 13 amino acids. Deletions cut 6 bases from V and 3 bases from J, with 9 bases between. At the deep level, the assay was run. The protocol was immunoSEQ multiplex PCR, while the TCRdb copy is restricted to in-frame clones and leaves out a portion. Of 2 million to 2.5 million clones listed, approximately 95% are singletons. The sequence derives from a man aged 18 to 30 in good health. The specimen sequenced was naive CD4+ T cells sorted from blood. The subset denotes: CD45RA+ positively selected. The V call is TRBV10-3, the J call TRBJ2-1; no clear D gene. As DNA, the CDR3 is TGTGCCATCAGGGCTGACAACTACAATGAGCAGTTCTTC. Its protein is CAIRADNYNEQFF.